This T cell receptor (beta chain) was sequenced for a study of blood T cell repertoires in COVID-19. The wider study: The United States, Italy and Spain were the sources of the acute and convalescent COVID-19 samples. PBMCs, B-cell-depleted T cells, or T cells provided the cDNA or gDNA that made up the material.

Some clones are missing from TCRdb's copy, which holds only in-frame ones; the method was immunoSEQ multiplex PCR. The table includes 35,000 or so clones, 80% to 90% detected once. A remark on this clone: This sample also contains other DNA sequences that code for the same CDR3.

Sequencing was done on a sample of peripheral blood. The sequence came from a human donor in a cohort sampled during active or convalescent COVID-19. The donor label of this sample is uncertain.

The CDR3 protein is CASSPDRDRSPLHF. The CDR3, as DNA: TGTGCCAGCAGCCCAGACAGGGACCGCTCACCCCTCCACTTT. This chain joins TRBV11-3 and TRBJ1-6, with 7 bases lining up with TRBD1. Germline CDR1 and CDR2: SGHNT and YENEEA. The CDR3 is 14 amino acids. V shed 5 bases and J 10 bases; nucleotides not matched to a gene: 8.